This T cell receptor beta chain emerged from a study of EBV T-cell therapy then PD-1 blockade in nasopharyngeal carcinoma. This CDR3 is 12 amino acids long. The germline V and J ends were trimmed by 4 bases and 1 base, with 5 bases remaining between them. The germline V gene encodes CDR1 SQVTM and CDR2 ANQGSEA. The treatment: AdE1-LMPpoly-expanded autologous EBV-specific T-cell therapy followed by anti-PD-1 nivolumab. This clone has just a few counts. Its cognate antigen is unknown. Clones were sequenced by immunoSEQ multiplex PCR, and TCRdb holds only the in-frame ones, with some missing. The sample has fewer than 20,000 clones, 84% seen once.

This chain connects TRBV29-1 to TRBJ1-3; D call uncertain. The clonotype was recovered from a man aged 40-55 years with nasopharyngeal carcinoma. The sequencing here drew on CD8+ T cells from blood, taken at approximately day 30 from a patient whose treatment included autologous EBV-specific T cells and nivolumab. As DNA, the CDR3 is TGCAGCGTTGGGGGATCTGGAAACACCATATATTTT. Its protein is CSVGGSGNTIYF.